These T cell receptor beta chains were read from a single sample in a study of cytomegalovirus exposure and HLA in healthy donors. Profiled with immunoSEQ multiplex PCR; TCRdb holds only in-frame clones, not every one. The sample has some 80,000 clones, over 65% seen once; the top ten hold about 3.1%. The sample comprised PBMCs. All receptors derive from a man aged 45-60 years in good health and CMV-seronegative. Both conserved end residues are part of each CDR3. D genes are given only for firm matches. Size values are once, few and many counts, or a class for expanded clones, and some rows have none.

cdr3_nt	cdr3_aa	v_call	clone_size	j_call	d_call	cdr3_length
TGCGCCAGCAGCCCCCTACAGGGAAGCGGTGGGTGCAATCAGCCCCAGCATTTT	CASSPLQGSGGCNQPQHF	TRBV4-1	.	TRBJ1-5	.	18
TGTGCCTGGAGTGTTGGGACTGCCGGAAACACCATATATTTT	CAWSVGTAGNTIYF	TRBV30	.	TRBJ1-3	.	14
TGTGCCAGCAGCGGACAGGGAGCTAACTATGGCTACACCTTC	CASSGQGANYGYTF	TRBV5-5	.	TRBJ1-2	TRBD1	14
TGTGCCAGTAGTATGGAGGGCCTCATCGGTTCACCCCTCCACTTT	CASSMEGLIGSPLHF	TRBV19	once	TRBJ1-6	.	15
TGTGCCAGCAGCGTTAATAGGGGCCTAGTCTACAATGAGCAGTTCTTC	CASSVNRGLVYNEQFF	TRBV2	.	TRBJ2-1	.	16
TGTGCCAGCAGCTCCGGGGGGAACATTCAGTACTTC	CASSSGGNIQYF	TRBV5-6	few	TRBJ2-4	TRBD2	12
TGTGCCAGTAGTATAGGGGGGGAAGGGGTCAAAAACATTCAGTACTTC	CASSIGGEGVKNIQYF	TRBV19	.	TRBJ2-4	.	16
TGTGCCAGTAGTAAGGACAGGGGGACCTACGAGCAGTACTTC	CASSKDRGTYEQYF	TRBV19	.	TRBJ2-7	TRBD1	14
TGTGCCAGCAGCCAGGAGGCGGGCCACCTCTGGGAAAAACTGTTTTTT	CASSQEAGHLWEKLFF	TRBV27	.	TRBJ1-4	.	16
TGCGGGCTCAGCCCTTCCAGCGGCTACACCTTC	CGLSPSSGYTF	TRBV20-1	.	TRBJ1-2	.	11
TGTGCCAGTAGTATCACAGGCAGGAGCAATCAGCCCCAGCATTTT	CASSITGRSNQPQHF	TRBV19	.	TRBJ1-5	.	15
TGTGCCAGCAGCTTAGGAGTCGCGGGGGAAGAGACCCAGTACTTC	CASSLGVAGEETQYF	TRBV11-2	.	TRBJ2-5	TRBD2	15
TGTGCCAGCAGCGTAGTCCCCCCAGGGAACACTGAAGCTTTCTTT	CASSVVPPGNTEAFF	TRBV9	.	TRBJ1-1	.	15
TGTGCCAGCAGTACAGGGGACATACGGTTCTTC	CASSTGDIRFF	TRBV2	few	TRBJ2-1	TRBD1	11
TGTGCCAGTAGTAAGGAGCGGTGGGGATGGAATGAGCAGTTCTTC	CASSKERWGWNEQFF	TRBV19	.	TRBJ2-1	.	15
TGTGCCAGCAGTTCCTTCCCTGGAGGAGTTGCCGGGGAGCTGTTTTTT	CASSSFPGGVAGELFF	TRBV28	.	TRBJ2-2	.	16
TGTGCCAGTAGCCAACAGGCTGGGGGCAATCAGCCCCAGCATTTT	CASSQQAGGNQPQHF	TRBV19	.	TRBJ1-5	.	15
TGCGCCAGCAGCTTGGAAGCGGGGGGGCGGGAGACCCAGTACTTC	CASSLEAGGRETQYF	TRBV5-1	once	TRBJ2-5	TRBD2	15
TGTGCCAGCATCATTGACAGAAACAATCAGCCCCAGCATTTT	CASIIDRNNQPQHF	TRBV2	.	TRBJ1-5	.	14
TGTGCCAGCAGTGTATGGACAGGGACCACAGATACGCAGTATTTT	CASSVWTGTTDTQYF	TRBV6-1	.	TRBJ2-3	TRBD1	15
TGTGCCTCCCGGGACAGGGGGCCTCTGTTGCGTGGCTACACCTTC	CASRDRGPLLRGYTF	TRBV30	.	TRBJ1-2	TRBD1	15
TGCAGTGCCAAAGCCGCAGGGGAAGGCGTCTTC	CSAKAAGEGVF	TRBV20-1	.	TRBJ2-1	.	11
TGTGCCAGCAGTGAGTCGTGGACAGGGGGCAGAGATACGCAGTATTTT	CASSESWTGGRDTQYF	TRBV2	.	TRBJ2-3	TRBD1	16
TGTGCCAGCTCAAGCTACACCGGGGAGCTGTTTTTT	CASSSYTGELFF	TRBV18	.	TRBJ2-2	.	12
TGTGCCAGCAGTGAAGCGGGGACAGTTAAATACGAGCAGTACTTC	CASSEAGTVKYEQYF	TRBV6-1	.	TRBJ2-7	TRBD1	15
TGTGCCAGCAGTCCCGACTTTTGGAACTATGGCTACACCTTC	CASSPDFWNYGYTF	TRBV6-5	.	TRBJ1-2	.	14
TGTGCCAGCAGTGTTACAGTTAAAGCTTTCTTT	CASSVTVKAFF	TRBV2	.	TRBJ1-1	.	11
TGTGCCAGAAGCTTGAGGTTAGCGGGGATTCCAGATACGCAGTATTTT	CARSLRLAGIPDTQYF	TRBV5-3	once	TRBJ2-3	TRBD2	16
TGTGCCATCAGTGGCGCTCTTGCCTACGAGCAGTACTTC	CAISGALAYEQYF	TRBV10-3	many	TRBJ2-7	.	13
TGTGCCAGCAGGCTGACTAGCGGGGGAGCGAATGAGCAGTTCTTC	CASRLTSGGANEQFF	TRBV2	.	TRBJ2-1	TRBD2	15
TGTGCCAGCAGCTCCTCACTAGCGGGGACAGATACGCAGTATTTT	CASSSSLAGTDTQYF	TRBV9	few	TRBJ2-3	TRBD2	15
TGTGCCAGCAGCCCCCAGTGGGGGGACCCGAACTCTGGGGCCAACGTCCTGACTTTC	CASSPQWGDPNSGANVLTF	TRBV7-9	.	TRBJ2-6	.	19
TGTGCCAGCACCCGGGACAATGGGAACACTGAAGCTTTCTTT	CASTRDNGNTEAFF	TRBV2	.	TRBJ1-1	.	14
TGTGCCAGTAGTATAGATCAAAACAGCCAACTTAGATGGGACACTGAAGCTTTCTTT	CASSIDQNSQLRWDTEAFF	TRBV19	.	TRBJ1-1	.	19
TGCGCCAGCAGCCAAGATGGCGGACTTAACTATGGCTACACCTTC	CASSQDGGLNYGYTF	TRBV4-1	.	TRBJ1-2	.	15
TGTGCCAGCAGCATGGGACAGCAGAGTAATGAAAAACTGTTTTTT	CASSMGQQSNEKLFF	TRBV7-9	.	TRBJ1-4	TRBD1	15
TGTGCCAGTAGTGCGGGACTAGTCAGGGACGAGCAGTACTTC	CASSAGLVRDEQYF	TRBV19	.	TRBJ2-7	TRBD2	14
TGCGCCAGCAGCTTGGGGAGGGACTCCCAAGAGACCCAGTACTTC	CASSLGRDSQETQYF	TRBV5-1	.	TRBJ2-5	.	15
TGCAGCCCAGAGCTGGAGGGTGGGACTGAAGCTTTCTTT	CSPELEGGTEAFF	TRBV29-1	.	TRBJ1-1	.	13
TGTGCCAGCAGTGCTAGCGGGGGGGCCGCAGATACGCAGTATTTT	CASSASGGAADTQYF	TRBV6-4	.	TRBJ2-3	TRBD2	15
TGTGCCAGCAGCTTAGGTAACAGGGGCCAGCCCCAGCATTTT	CASSLGNRGQPQHF	TRBV7-8	.	TRBJ1-5	TRBD1	14
TGTGCCAGCAGCCCCCTGGACAGGTCCGATGAAAAACTGTTTTTT	CASSPLDRSDEKLFF	TRBV12-1	.	TRBJ1-4	.	15
TGTGCCAGCAGACAGGGGTGGGAGACCCAGTACTTC	CASRQGWETQYF	TRBV5-8	.	TRBJ2-5	TRBD1	12
TGCGCCAGCAGCCAGGGTGTACTAGCGCCAAGCACCGGGGAGCTGTTTTTT	CASSQGVLAPSTGELFF	TRBV4-1	few	TRBJ2-2	TRBD2	17
TGTGCCAGCAGCATCAGCGTGCGGGCTGAAGCTTTCTTT	CASSISVRAEAFF	TRBV7-2	once	TRBJ1-1	.	13
TGTGCCAGCAGGAAGGGACTAAACACAGATACGCAGTATTTT	CASRKGLNTDTQYF	TRBV6-5	.	TRBJ2-3	TRBD2	14
TGTGCCAGCTCACCGGGGGGGTCGTACGAGCAGTACTTC	CASSPGGSYEQYF	TRBV18	few	TRBJ2-7	TRBD2	13
TGCGCCAGCAGCCAAGCGGGACAGGGAGGCTATGGCTACACCTTC	CASSQAGQGGYGYTF	TRBV4-3	.	TRBJ1-2	TRBD1	15
TGTGCCAGCAGTGAAGCTACCCCTTCCGGTCGCGAGCAGTACTTC	CASSEATPSGREQYF	TRBV6-1	.	TRBJ2-7	.	15
TGTGCCAGCAGTCGGACGAGGGTGAGCAATCAGCCCCAGCATTTT	CASSRTRVSNQPQHF	TRBV6-5	few	TRBJ1-5	.	15
TGTGCCAGCAAACCGGGACAGGGGGACTACGAGCAGTACTTC	CASKPGQGDYEQYF	TRBV2	.	TRBJ2-7	TRBD1	14
TGCGCCAGCAGCTTCGGAGGCAATCAGCCCCAGCATTTT	CASSFGGNQPQHF	TRBV5-1	.	TRBJ1-5	.	13
TGTGCCAGCAGCAGGAGACAGGGGAGCGCAGAGACCCAGTACTTC	CASSRRQGSAETQYF	TRBV11-2	.	TRBJ2-5	TRBD1	15
TGTGCCAGTAGTATAGACCGACAGGACTATGGCTACACCTTC	CASSIDRQDYGYTF	TRBV19	.	TRBJ1-2	.	14
TGTGCCAGCAGTTGGACAGCTAGCAATTCACCCCTCCACTTT	CASSWTASNSPLHF	TRBV6-1	.	TRBJ1-6	.	14
TGTGCCAGCAGCTTGCTTCCCGACACCAATCAGCCCCAGCATTTT	CASSLLPDTNQPQHF	TRBV5-8	.	TRBJ1-5	.	15